This TCR beta chain appears in the sequencing data of a study of cytomegalovirus exposure and HLA in healthy donors. Findings of the study overall: With later analysis, a missense DCLRE1C variant became linked to TCR beta V- and J-gene trimming. Rare sequences made up most TCRs, while some public TCRs were found in many donors.

Deletions cut 2 bases from V and 13 bases from J, with 9 bases between. This CDR3 has 10 amino acids. Germline-derived CDR1 and CDR2 are SGHTS and YDEGEE. About this clone: As yet, its antigen is unknown.

Primers: 60 Vbeta forward and 13 Jbeta reverse. TCRdb's table, derived via immunoSEQ multiplex PCR, lists solely in-frame clones and lacks some. Seen here are about 98,000 clones, around 77% observed once, and the top ten hold around a tenth. Specimen: PBMCs. The chain joins TRBV5-8 to TRBJ2-5; D not certain. This TCR was recovered from a male donor in good health and CMV-seropositive. CDR3 residues: CASSLANGYF. Written as DNA, the CDR3 is TGTGCCAGCAGCTTAGCCAACGGGTACTTC.